These 10 T cell receptor beta chains originate from one sample sequenced in a study of blood T cell repertoires in COVID-19. Clones were sequenced by immunoSEQ multiplex PCR, and TCRdb holds only the in-frame ones, with some missing. Of approximately 40,000 clones listed, more than 70% were seen once; the top ten hold about 2.1%. The sequenced material came from peripheral blood. Receptors originate from a human donor in a cohort sampled during active COVID-19.

The rearrangement joins TRBV9 to TRBJ2-1, with D maybe TRBD2 (7 bases). Germline CDR1 is SGDLS and CDR2 is YYNGEE. The CDR3 contains 13 residues. V lost 7 bases, J lost 6 bases, and 14 bases lay in between. The CDR3 loop is CASSGGPGNEQFF. The DNA of the CDR3 is TGTGCCAGCTCGGGGGGCCCAGGCAATGAGCAGTTCTTC.

This rearrangement joins TRBV9 to TRBJ2-1, with TRBD2 matching over 9 bases. This CDR3 comprises 15 residues. The junction had 2 bases not matched to a gene; V was cut back by 2 bases and J by 2 bases. Germline V gene data show CDR1 as SGDLS and CDR2 as YYNGEE. CDR3 coding DNA: TGTGCCAGCAGCGTTAGCGGGGGACCCTACAATGAGCAGTTCTTC. Protein product: CASSVSGGPYNEQFF.

The V call is TRBV5-4, the J call TRBJ2-7, with D possibly being TRBD1 (6 bases). V was clipped by 3 bases and J by 5 bases, with 9 bases between them. The CDR3 totals 12 residues. Germline values: CDR1 SGHNT, CDR2 YYREEE (reference sequence). The CDR3 spells CASSYRQDEQYF. The CDR3 DNA is TGTGCCAGCAGCTATAGACAGGACGAGCAGTACTTC.

J is TRBJ1-5 and V is TRBV9, with TRBD1 matching over 8 bases. With V trimmed by 0 bases and J by 6 bases, 5 bases remained unmatched. Germline CDR1 and CDR2: SGDLS and YYNGEE. The CDR3 is 15 residues long. The CDR3 DNA sequence: TGTGCCAGCAGCGTAGATGCAGGGACAGGTCAGCCCCAGCATTTT. It encodes CASSVDAGTGQPQHF.

The V and J genes are TRBV5-4 and TRBJ1-2, with D possibly being TRBD1 (5 bases). From germline, CDR1 is SGHNT and CDR2 YYREEE (reference sequence). There are 14 residues in the CDR3. V was clipped by 4 bases and J by 1 base, with 11 bases between them. The CDR3 region is CASSTGQVNYGYTF. For the CDR3, the DNA is TGTGCCAGCAGCACCGGACAAGTTAACTATGGCTACACCTTC.

The chain couples TRBV6-6 to TRBJ1-4, with TRBD1 identical over 8 bases. The J segment lost 7 bases and the V segment lost 3 bases, leaving 10 bases of the junction unmatched. Germline CDR1 reads MNHNY; CDR2 reads SVGAGI (reference sequence). The CDR3 length is 16 residues. The CDR3 nucleotides read TGTGCCAGCAGTTATCGGGGGACAGGCCCCCCTGAAAAACTGTTTTTT. It codes for CASSYRGTGPPEKLFF.

V gene TRBV4-1 combines with J gene TRBJ1-1; D remains ambiguous. Trimming removed 5 bases from V and 3 bases from J, with 10 bases in between. The CDR3 loop spans 13 amino acids. Germline-derived CDR1 and CDR2 are MGHRA and YSYEKL. For the CDR3, the DNA is TGCGCCAGCAGCTCCTGGAGGGACACTGAAGCTTTCTTT. Protein product: CASSSWRDTEAFF.

The rearrangement links TRBV19 to TRBJ1-1; D is ambiguous. From germline, CDR1 is LNHDA and CDR2 SQIVND (reference sequence). V was pared by 5 bases and J by 2 bases, with 9 bases between. This CDR3 has 13 residues. In DNA, the CDR3 is TGTGCCAGTAGTCCTCGCGGTAACACTGAAGCTTTCTTT. It translates to CASSPRGNTEAFF.

The chain has TRBV28 and TRBJ1-2; TRBD1 agrees at 7 bases. The junction had 9 bases not matched to a gene; V was cut back by 5 bases and J by 6 bases. The CDR3 runs to 14 residues. Germline values: CDR1 MDHEN, CDR2 SYDVKM. The CDR3 nucleotides are TGTGCCAGCAGTCGAGCCGGGACAGAAAATGGCTACACCTTC. Its translation is CASSRAGTENGYTF.

V and J are TRBV25-1 and TRBJ2-5; TRBD2 matches at 8 bases. The CDR3 length is 16 residues. Germline CDR1 and CDR2: MGHDK and SYGVNS. Unmatched junction bases numbered 6, after V lost 1 base and J lost 2 bases. CDR3 in amino acids: CASSEWGLAGQETQYF. CDR3 sequence (DNA): TGTGCCAGCAGTGAATGGGGATTAGCGGGGCAAGAGACCCAGTACTTC.